These 4 T cell receptor beta chains were sequenced from one sample in a study of beta chain features in type 1 diabetes. The study's findings and limits: Across all four CD4+ subsets, people with type 1 diabetes showed modestly shorter TCRB CDR3s.

Reverse transcription of all isolated RNA meant that expressed TCRB transcripts were sequenced. Only in-frame clones appear in the TCRdb table, and some are missing; sequencing was by immunoSEQ multiplex PCR. The sample comprises around 100,000 clones, approximately 30% of which are singletons, and around 0.5% rests with the top ten. These receptors' targets are unknown. Sequenced material: central memory CD4+ T cells from blood. The receptors stem from a young woman with type 1 diabetes.

In its sample, this clone was seen a few times. The chain carries TRBV7-2 and TRBJ2-3; 9 positions agree with TRBD1. The J segment lost 4 bases and the V segment lost 3 bases, leaving 2 bases of the junction unmatched. The CDR3 is 14 residues long. Germline loops: CDR1 SGHTA, CDR2 FQGNSA. The CDR3 bases are TGTGCCAGCAGCTTCCGGGACAGGGCAGATACGCAGTATTTT. This gives the protein CASSFRDRADTQYF.

This sequence joins TRBV18 and TRBJ1-1; 10 nucleotides match TRBD1. V lost 3 bases and J lost 7; bases outside the gene matches: 2. This CDR3 contains 13 residues. Germline assignment: CDR1 KGHSH and CDR2 LQKENI. CDR3 loop: CASSPGQGVEAFF. The CDR3 coding sequence is TGTGCCAGCTCACCCGGACAGGGGGTTGAAGCTTTCTTT.

This clone was seen more than once but under ten times. V is TRBV4-1 and J is TRBJ2-5; 8 bases are shared with TRBD1. The CDR3 has 14 amino acids. V lost 1 base to trimming and J lost 5 bases; unmatched junction nucleotides: 3. Germline V lookup: CDR1 MGHRA, CDR2 YSYEKL. In DNA form, the CDR3 reads TGCGCCAGCAGCCAAGGGACAGGGAAGGAGACCCAGTACTTC. It translates to CASSQGTGKETQYF.

The V call is TRBV9, the J call TRBJ2-5; D is undetermined. The germline V and J ends were trimmed by 1 base and 3 bases, with 7 bases remaining between them. From germline, CDR1 is SGDLS and CDR2 YYNGEE. The CDR3 spans 13 residues. CDR3 region: CASSVTGEETQYF. Written as DNA, the CDR3 is TGTGCCAGCAGCGTAACTGGTGAAGAGACCCAGTACTTC.